This T cell receptor (beta chain) was captured in a study of T cell responses to AZD1222 COVID-19 vaccine. Whole-study context: It was second doses at about 4 or about 12 weeks that were pooled. General study results and limits: No day 14 peak samples; only post-peak repertoires were characterized. A mostly white British donor set with more females was recruited, and clonal diversity was possibly underestimated. Of spike-specific TCRs, nearly half reportedly target regions left unmutated in variants.

The repertoire was sequenced with immunoSEQ multiplex PCR; TCRdb's copy has only in-frame clones and lacks some. The sample lists about 130,000 clones; roughly 90% were seen once. CDR1 is SGDLS, CDR2 YYNGEE, per germline. Trimming pared 2 bases from V and 5 bases from J, leaving 17 bases between. The CDR3 is made up of 17 amino acids. Concerning this clone itself: Its cognate antigen is unknown.

The sample here was peripheral blood, taken on day 0 of AZD1222 vaccination. V is TRBV9 and J is TRBJ1-6; perhaps TRBD1 as D (5 bases). This receptor was taken from an adult in good health. CDR3 sequence: CASSVSGAPSDNSPLHF. The CDR3 DNA follows: TGTGCCAGCAGCGTTTCCGGGGCCCCCAGCGATAATTCACCCCTCCACTTT.